These 27 T cell receptor beta chains came from one sample sequenced in a study of T cells in Graves' hyperthyroidism and ophthalmopathy. RNA transcripts provided the source from which TCR beta CDR3 regions were amplified. HTBI primers were the set used in a first-round RT-PCR of the TCR CDR3. TCRdb reanalysed the multiplex PCR reads using MiXCR and keeps one entry per CDR3 protein. The sample lists 150,000 or so distinct CDR3 sequences, more than 20% occurring once. The material sequenced was blood. Every receptor here comes from a woman aged 50 to 60 with Graves' hyperthyroidism that later progressed to Graves' ophthalmopathy.

This clonotype was counted ten times or more. The chain employs TRBV12-3 or TRBV12-4 and TRBJ1-2; TRBD1 agrees at 7 bases. The CDR3 has 13 amino acids. With V trimmed by 5 bases and J by 6 bases, 6 bases remained unmatched. The CDR3 nucleotides read TGTGCCAGCAGTGGGGACAGACGCCATGGCTACACCTTC. Protein sequence: CASSGDRRHGYTF.

This clonotype appeared many times. The genes are TRBV6-1 and TRBJ2-1; 9 bases align to TRBD2. With 6 bases clipped from V and 0 bases from J, the junction kept 6 bases outside the gene matches. CDR1 and CDR2 (germline): MNHNS, SASEGT. This CDR3 is 16 amino acids long. The CDR3 sequence: CASRALAGPSYNEQFF. CDR3 nucleotides: TGTGCCAGCAGGGCCCTAGCGGGACCCTCCTACAATGAGCAGTTCTTC.

This clonotype appeared a few times. The V call is TRBV19, the J call TRBJ2-4; D remains unclear. Germline V gives CDR1 LNHDA, CDR2 SQIVND (reference sequence). CDR3 length equals 14 residues. V was shortened by 3 bases and J by 2 bases, with 8 bases between the two germline ends. For the CDR3, the DNA is TGTGCCAGTAGTATTCAGAGTACCAAAAACATTCAGTACTTC. Protein sequence: CASSIQSTKNIQYF.

This chain connects TRBV28 to TRBJ2-1; TRBD2 matches 7 bases. V shed 1 base, J shed 2 bases, and the junction held 5 bases outside the gene matches. From germline, CDR1 is MDHEN and CDR2 SYDVKM. This CDR3 comprises 16 residues. This chain's CDR3 is CASSLLRGGPYNEQFF. CDR3 bases: TGTGCCAGCAGTTTATTGAGGGGAGGGCCCTACAATGAGCAGTTCTTC.

The rearrangement joins TRBV9 to TRBJ2-7; D not resolved. The V and J ends lost 4 bases and 2 bases respectively, with 16 bases between them. The CDR3 totals 15 residues. Per the germline V gene, CDR1 is SGDLS and CDR2 is YYNGEE. The CDR3 DNA follows: TGTGCCAGCAGCCCCCTAGTTCTAGTACCCTACGAGCAGTACTTC. Protein sequence: CASSPLVLVPYEQYF.

This clonotype was counted at least ten times. The CDR3 DNA reads as TGCGCCAGCAGCTCGAATTTTATGAACACTGAAGCTTTCTTT. It is translated as CASSSNFMNTEAFF. The V gene is TRBV5-1, the J gene TRBJ1-1; D gene ambiguous. This CDR3 has 14 residues. Between the trimmed V and J ends, which lost 3 bases and 0 bases, there was a span of 9 bases. Per germline, CDR1 SGHRS and CDR2 YFSETQ.

The sample holds many counts of this clonotype. V and J are TRBV30 and TRBJ2-1; either TRBD1 or TRBD2 may supply D (5 bases each). This CDR3 has 13 amino acids. Germline V gene data show CDR1 as GTSNPN and CDR2 as SVGIG (reference sequence). Trimming shortened V by 0 bases and J by 8 bases, and 11 bases separated the two germline ends. DNA for the CDR3: TGTGCCTGGAGTGTATTCGGGGACCATGAGCAGTTCTTC. Protein product: CAWSVFGDHEQFF.

This clonotype was observed a handful of times. The chain carries TRBV28 and TRBJ1-2; TRBD1 aligns across 9 bases. Germline CDR1 and CDR2: MDHEN and SYDVKM. This CDR3 spans 14 amino acids. With 5 bases clipped from V and 7 bases from J, the junction kept 8 bases outside the gene matches. Written as DNA, the CDR3 is TGTGCCAGCAGTCGGGACAGGGTGAGAGGTGGCTACACCTTC. Protein product: CASSRDRVRGGYTF.

In its sample, this clonotype was seen many times. This chain connects TRBV6-1 to TRBJ2-7; D is ambiguous. Germline V lookup: CDR1 MNHNS, CDR2 SASEGT. The CDR3 is 13 residues long. Trimming cost V 0 bases and J 5 bases, with 8 bases left between them. CDR3 sequence (DNA): TGTGCCAGCAGTGAAGCCCACGGTCACGAGCAGTACTTC. Protein: CASSEAHGHEQYF.

The J gene is TRBJ2-7, the V gene TRBV5-1; D remains unclear. The CDR3 runs to 14 residues. Trimming pared 4 bases from V and 5 bases from J, leaving 16 bases between. Germline values: CDR1 SGHRS, CDR2 YFSETQ. DNA for the CDR3: TGCGCCAGCAGCCCGTCAAAGCGCGTCGACGAGCAGTACGTC. Protein product: CASSPSKRVDEQYV.

The J gene is TRBJ2-3, the V gene TRBV27; TRBD2 aligns across 8 bases. The CDR3 contains 16 residues. Germline CDR1 is MNHEY and CDR2 is SMNVEV (reference sequence). V shed 7 bases and J 2 bases; nucleotides not matched to a gene: 11. The CDR3: CASTKGSGRPTDTQYF. The CDR3 DNA reads TGTGCCAGCACTAAAGGGAGCGGGAGACCCACAGATACGCAGTATTTT.

This clonotype was seen at least ten times. J is TRBJ2-5 and V is TRBV10-3; 7 nucleotides align to TRBD1. CDR1 and CDR2 (germline): ENHRY, SYGVKD. The ends lost 6 bases at V and 5 bases at J; junction bases unmatched: 0. This CDR3 is 11 amino acids long. Here the CDR3 reads CAIRQGETQYF. The CDR3 nucleotides are TGTGCCATCAGACAGGGGGAGACCCAGTACTTC.

The V and J genes are TRBV20-1 and TRBJ2-7; perhaps TRBD2 as D (6 bases). CDR1 and CDR2 from the germline V gene are DFQATT and SNEGSKA (reference sequence). This CDR3 has 15 residues. Deletions cut 1 base from V and 0 bases from J, with 13 bases between. In DNA, the CDR3 is TGCAGTGCTAGAGGACTAGAAATCAGCTCCTACGAGCAGTACTTC. Translation: CSARGLEISSYEQYF.

This clonotype has just a few counts. The V call is TRBV15, the J call TRBJ2-7, with D uncertain. The CDR3 is 14 amino acids. Trimming left V 0 bases short and J 5 bases short, with 11 bases between. CDR1 LNHNV and CDR2 YYDKDF come from the germline V gene (reference sequence). The CDR3 nucleotides read TGTGCCACCAGCAGAGATAGCAACCCGCACGAGCAGTACTTC. Translation gives CATSRDSNPHEQYF. The full variable domain, completed using reference TRBV15 and TRBJ2-7, is DAMVIQNPRYQVTQFGKPVTLSCSQTLNHNVMYWYQQKSSQAPKLLFHYYDKDFNNEADTPDNFQSRRPNTSFCFLDIRSPGLGDTAMYLCATSRDSNPHEQYFGPGTRLTVT.

This clonotype has at least ten counts. Here the CDR3 reads CSARDTSRSQETQYF. The CDR3 region has the DNA TGCAGTGCTAGAGATACATCCAGGTCCCAAGAGACCCAGTACTTC. V usage is TRBV20-1 and J usage is TRBJ2-5, with unresolved D. The V and J ends lost 0 bases and 1 base respectively, with 12 bases between them. This CDR3 is 15 amino acids long. Germline assignment: CDR1 DFQATT and CDR2 SNEGSKA (reference sequence).

This clonotype was seen many times. CDR3 coding DNA: TGTGCCAGCAGTACGCAAAGCTCCTACGAGCAGTACTTC. It yields the protein CASSTQSSYEQYF. The chain uses TRBV28 and TRBJ2-7; D is ambiguous. This CDR3 is built from 13 residues. Per the germline V gene, CDR1 is MDHEN and CDR2 is SYDVKM. V was trimmed by 5 bases and J by 0 bases, leaving 8 bases between them.

This clonotype has a count of ten or more. This sequence joins TRBV20-1 and TRBJ2-2; 9 nucleotides match TRBD1. This CDR3 is 15 amino acids long. The J segment lost 4 bases and the V segment lost 5 bases, leaving 8 bases of the junction unmatched. From germline, CDR1 is DFQATT and CDR2 SNEGSKA (reference sequence). CDR3 in DNA: TGCAGTGCTCAGACAGGGGGGGTGGCCACCGGGGAGCTGTTTTTT. Translated, it gives CSAQTGGVATGELFF.

Ten or more counts support this clonotype. This sequence joins TRBV6-1 and TRBJ2-7; D may be TRBD1 or TRBD2 (5 bases each). The CDR3 runs to 17 residues. Germline V gene lookup returns CDR1 MNHNS and CDR2 SASEGT. The V gene lost 6 bases and the J gene lost 0 bases, with 21 bases spanning the gap. CDR3 sequence reads: CASSRSLRAGSSYEQYF. The CDR3 DNA reads as TGTGCCAGCAGCCGATCGTTGCGGGCAGGGAGCTCCTACGAGCAGTACTTC.

The chain is built from TRBV7-6 and TRBJ2-7, with TRBD1 matching 8 bases. Trimming took 2 bases from V and 5 from J; bases not matched to a gene: 2. The CDR3 is made up of 13 amino acids. Germline V gene sequence: CDR1 SGHVS, CDR2 FNYEAQ. The CDR3 here is CASSLKQGDEQYF. The CDR3 nucleotides read TGTGCCAGCAGCTTAAAACAGGGGGACGAGCAGTACTTC.

This clonotype was found a few times. At one of its ends the junction is not consistent with the germline gene, which may arise from a read error. The chain uses TRBV6-1 and TRBJ1-6; D not certain. The CDR3 is 14 residues long. The germline V gene encodes CDR1 MNHNS and CDR2 SASEGT. The CDR3 sequence is CASLSSSYNSPLHF. CDR3 in DNA: TGTGCCAGCCTATCAAGCTCCTATAATTCACCCCTTCACTTT.

This clonotype was seen a few times. The chain carries TRBV19 and TRBJ2-2; D might be TRBD1 (6 bases). Germline CDR1 and CDR2: LNHDA and SQIVND (reference sequence). Trimming shortened V by 8 bases and J by 5 bases, and 15 bases separated the two germline ends. The CDR3 covers 14 residues. The CDR3 bases are TGTGCCAGTCGATCGCTGGGGGCTACCGGGGAGCTGTTTTTT. Translated: CASRSLGATGELFF.

The table lists this clonotype with many counts. The chain recombines TRBV6-6 with TRBJ2-7; 10 bases agree with TRBD1. Trimming took 2 bases from V and 1 from J; bases not matched to a gene: 8. The CDR3 is 17 residues long. Germline CDR1 reads MNHNY; CDR2 reads SVGAGI (reference sequence). The CDR3 nucleotides are TGTGCCAGCAGTTACCCAGAGACAGGGGGCCTTTCCTACGAGCAGTACTTC. Amino acid sequence: CASSYPETGGLSYEQYF.

This clonotype was picked up many times. V gene TRBV28 combines with J gene TRBJ2-6; D is undetermined. The V end was cut by 8 bases, the J end by 0 bases, with 14 bases between. CDR1 and CDR2 from the germline V gene are MDHEN and SYDVKM. This CDR3 has 16 amino acids. CDR3 DNA sequence: TGTGCCAGCGGCTTCTTAAGAAGCTCTGGGGCCAACGTCCTGACTTTC. Its translation is CASGFLRSSGANVLTF.

This clonotype was seen just once. This chain connects TRBV11-3 to TRBJ2-3, with 7 positions matching TRBD2. Germline CDR1 reads SGHNT; CDR2 reads YENEEA. This CDR3 is 16 amino acids long. The junction had 4 bases not matched to a gene; V was cut back by 1 base and J by 0 bases. CDR3: CASSLGSRGSTDTQYF. The CDR3 region has the DNA TGTGCCAGCAGCTTAGGGTCGCGGGGGAGCACAGATACGCAGTATTTT.

This clonotype was picked up many times. CDR3 DNA: TGTGCCAGCAGCCAAGTTAGGCAGGACACTGAAGCTTTCTTT. It specifies CASSQVRQDTEAFF. The chain carries TRBV3-1 and TRBJ1-1, with no clear D. Trimming shortened V by 1 base and J by 3 bases, and 9 bases separated the two germline ends. This CDR3 has 14 residues. Germline loops: CDR1 LGHDT, CDR2 YNNKEL (reference sequence).

At least ten counts were recorded for this clonotype. CDR3 bases: TGTGCCAGCAGCCGCACAGGGGATGGAGACACCGGGGAGCTGTTTTTT. Its protein product is CASSRTGDGDTGELFF. The V gene is TRBV5-6, the J gene TRBJ2-2, with TRBD1 matching over 7 bases. CDR3 length equals 16 residues. Germline V gene data show CDR1 as SGHDT and CDR2 as YYEEEE. With V trimmed by 4 bases and J by 3 bases, 9 bases remained unmatched.

This clonotype was seen more than once but under ten times. The chain employs TRBV28 and TRBJ2-1; TRBD1 or TRBD2 may be the D gene (6 bases each). Trimming pared 6 bases from V and 0 bases from J, leaving 18 bases between. The CDR3 is 17 residues long. Per germline, CDR1 MDHEN and CDR2 SYDVKM. The CDR3 bases are TGTGCCAGCAGCTTACGGGGGCAGGGAAGCTCCTACAATGAGCAGTTCTTC. Translated, it gives CASSLRGQGSSYNEQFF.